The rows below give T cell receptor beta chains drawn from one sample of a study of beta chain features in type 1 diabetes. Assay used: immunoSEQ multiplex PCR; TCRdb lists only in-frame clones, some missing. The sample shows around 500,000 clones, 9.5% to 12% of them seen only once. Sequencing was done on a sample of naive CD4+ T cells from blood. The receptors stem from a woman aged 18-35 years in good health. CDR3s include the opening cysteine and the closing phenylalanine or tryptophan. A D gene is named only where the DNA matches it firmly. Size tells how often a clone was seen (once, few, many) or the class of an expanded clone, and some rows leave it out.

.,TRBV7-9,TRBJ2-5,TRBD1,CASSRQGTQETQYF,TGTGCCAGCAGCAGACAGGGCACACAAGAGACCCAGTACTTC
few,TRBV4-3,TRBJ2-6,TRBD1,CASSQEGGRHSGANVLTF,TGCGCCAGCAGCCAAGAAGGGGGCAGGCACTCTGGGGCCAACGTCCTGACTTTC
few,TRBV14,TRBJ2-7,.,CASSPYTGSSYEQYF,TGTGCCAGCAGCCCCTATACGGGGAGCTCCTACGAGCAGTACTTC
.,TRBV27,TRBJ2-1,TRBD2,CASSLLTSGEQFF,TGTGCCAGCAGTTTGCTGACTAGCGGTGAGCAGTTCTTC
.,TRBV2,TRBJ2-1,.,CASSSSSYNEQFF,TGTGCCAGCTCTTCAAGCTCCTACAATGAGCAGTTCTTC
.,TRBV7-9,TRBJ1-1,TRBD1,CASSLSLGTGSSTEAFF,TGTGCCAGCAGCTTAAGTCTGGGGACAGGGTCCAGCACTGAAGCTTTCTTT
few,TRBV7-2,TRBJ1-5,TRBD1,CASSFSGGGNQPQHF,TGTGCCAGCAGCTTTTCAGGGGGCGGCAATCAGCCCCAGCATTTT
.,TRBV30,TRBJ1-4,.,CAWQGVGEKLFF,TGTGCCTGGCAGGGAGTAGGTGAAAAACTGTTTTTT
few,TRBV10-3,TRBJ1-6,TRBD1,CAISEAGTGGSPLHF,TGTGCCATCAGTGAGGCCGGGACAGGGGGTTCACCCCTCCACTTT
few,TRBV19,TRBJ2-5,.,CASSLRSLSQETQYF,TGTGCCAGTAGTCTACGATCTCTGTCACAAGAGACCCAGTACTTC
few,TRBV7-2,TRBJ1-2,.,CASSPGLYYGYTF,TGTGCCAGCAGCCCCGGATTGTACTATGGCTACACCTTC
.,TRBV9,TRBJ2-2,.,CASSVGSEVTGELFF,TGTGCCAGCAGCGTAGGAAGCGAAGTCACCGGGGAGCTGTTTTTT
few,TRBV9,TRBJ1-2,TRBD1,CASSPEDRGYYGYTF,TGTGCCAGCAGCCCAGAGGACAGGGGATACTATGGCTACACCTTC
few,TRBV5-1,TRBJ1-1,.,CASSLGLPGRTEAFF,TGCGCCAGCAGCTTGGGACTTCCGGGAAGGACTGAAGCTTTCTTT
.,TRBV7-2,TRBJ2-1,.,CASSGNTYNEQFF,TGTGCCAGCAGCGGTAACACTTACAATGAGCAGTTCTTC
few,TRBV30,TRBJ2-1,TRBD2,CAWSEGGRAIEQFF,TGTGCCTGGAGTGAGGGAGGGAGGGCCATTGAGCAGTTCTTC
few,TRBV7-2,TRBJ1-2,.,CASSLEVENYGYTF,TGTGCCAGCAGCTTAGAGGTGGAGAACTATGGCTACACCTTC